Shown below are 30 T cell receptor beta chains from a single sample sequenced in a study of blood T cell repertoires in COVID-19. This table comes from immunoSEQ multiplex PCR, and its TCRdb copy is limited to in-frame clones, with some not included. This table has 65,000 or so clones, roughly 77% appearing once. The specimen sequenced was peripheral blood. The receptors stem from a woman aged 70-85 years with acute or convalescent COVID-19.

This chain links TRBV18 with TRBJ1-4; 7 positions match TRBD1. From germline, CDR1 is KGHSH and CDR2 LQKENI. Germline trimming cut 0 bases from V and 5 bases from J; bases unmatched to any gene: 3. This CDR3 has 15 residues. Written as DNA, the CDR3 is TGTGCCAGCTCACCACCCGGGACAGTCAATGAAAAACTGTTTTTT. This gives the protein CASSPPGTVNEKLFF.

Concerning this clone: At one boundary the junction diverges from the germline segment, which might be a read error. This rearrangement joins TRBV7-2 to TRBJ2-3; TRBD2 aligns across 12 bases. The CDR3 contains 15 residues. Germline V lookup: CDR1 SGHTA, CDR2 FQGNSA. The CDR3 is CASSLAGGTTDTQYF. In DNA, the CDR3 is TGTGCCAGCAGCCTAGCGGGGGGGACCACAGATACGCAGTATTTT.

The chain has TRBV6-2 or TRBV6-3 and TRBJ2-3, with TRBD1 matching over 9 bases. The CDR3 totals 16 residues. CDR1 MNHEY and CDR2 SVGEGT come from the germline V gene. V was clipped by 2 bases and J by 4 bases; unmatched bases: 7. In DNA, the CDR3 is TGTGCCAGCAGTTACGACAGGGGGGAGGTCCCAGATACGCAGTATTTT. Its translation is CASSYDRGEVPDTQYF.

The chain couples TRBV6-5 to TRBJ1-1; the D is unclear. CDR3 size: 12 residues. Trimming took 2 bases from V and 3 from J, leaving 4 bases between them. The germline gives CDR1 MNHEY, CDR2 SVGAGI. The CDR3 coding sequence is TGTGCCAGCAGTTACGGCTACACTGAAGCTTTCTTT. This codes for CASSYGYTEAFF.

The chain uses TRBV6-1 and TRBJ1-2; D unresolved. The CDR3 spans 15 residues. The V gene's germline CDR1 is MNHNS and CDR2 SASEGT. The V end was cut by 2 bases, the J end by 4 bases, with 14 bases between. The CDR3 spells CASSESTASPYGYTF. DNA of the CDR3: TGTGCCAGCAGTGAATCTACTGCTAGTCCCTATGGCTACACCTTC.

The chain is built from TRBV6-5 and TRBJ2-7, with D tentatively TRBD2 (6 bases). Trimming pared 6 bases from V and 4 bases from J, leaving 19 bases between. From germline, CDR1 is MNHEY and CDR2 SVGAGI. CDR3 size: 15 residues. CDR3 sequence: CASRTDSGGKYEQYF. Written as DNA, the CDR3 is TGTGCCAGCAGGACAGATAGCGGAGGCAAATACGAGCAGTACTTC.

This clone was detected only a few times. The rearrangement links TRBV28 to TRBJ2-6; D possibly corresponds to TRBD2 (6 bases). CDR3 length equals 15 residues. V lost 3 bases, J lost 4 bases, and 10 bases lay in between. From germline, CDR1 is MDHEN and CDR2 SYDVKM. The CDR3 region is CASSFGGYGANVLTF. In DNA, the CDR3 is TGTGCCAGCAGTTTCGGAGGGTACGGGGCCAACGTCCTGACTTTC.

V usage is TRBV18 and J usage is TRBJ2-3; tentative D call: TRBD2 (5 bases). Deletions cut 5 bases from V and 1 base from J, with 7 bases between. Germline V CDR1 and CDR2: KGHSH, LQKENI. The CDR3 contains 13 residues. CDR3 in DNA: TGTGCCAGCTCAGCAGCGGGCACAGATACGCAGTATTTT. Translation: CASSAAGTDTQYF.

This chain connects TRBV10-3 to TRBJ2-7; 8 bases agree with TRBD1. This CDR3 spans 17 amino acids. The junction had 13 bases not matched to a gene; V was cut back by 5 bases and J by 1 base. Germline loops: CDR1 ENHRY, CDR2 SYGVKD. The CDR3 loop reads CAISNSGQGPGSYEQYF. The CDR3 region has the DNA TGTGCCATCAGTAACTCTGGACAGGGACCGGGTTCCTACGAGCAGTACTTC.

Concerning this clone: In the same sample, other DNA sequences code for this CDR3. V and J are TRBV27 and TRBJ1-2; 9 positions match TRBD1. Trimming at V came to 3 bases and at J to 5 bases, leaving 4 bases not matched to a gene. Germline CDR1 reads MNHEY; CDR2 reads SMNVEV (reference sequence). The CDR3 has 14 amino acids. The CDR3 region has the DNA TGTGCCAGCAGTTTGTCGGGACAGGGATATGGCTACACCTTC. This encodes CASSLSGQGYGYTF.

This clone occurred once. The chain employs TRBV3-1 (or the pseudogene TRBV3-2) and TRBJ1-6; 8 positions agree with TRBD1. The CDR3 length is 15 residues. Germline V gene data show CDR1 as LGHDT and CDR2 as YNNKEL (reference sequence). V lost 1 base to trimming and J lost 10 bases; unmatched junction nucleotides: 6. In DNA form, the CDR3 reads TGTGCCAGCAGCCAAGGCCCCGACAGGGGATCACCCCTCCACTTT. Encoded protein: CASSQGPDRGSPLHF.

J is TRBJ2-1 and V is TRBV6-1, with a possible D match to TRBD1 (5 bases). Germline assignment: CDR1 MNHNS and CDR2 SASEGT. There are 14 residues in the CDR3. The V end lost 3 bases, the J end lost 8 bases, and 14 bases lay between the germline ends. The CDR3 region has the DNA TGTGCCAGCAGTGAGACATGGAAAGGGGATGAGCAGTTCTTC. This sequence encodes CASSETWKGDEQFF.

This rearrangement joins TRBV6-6 to TRBJ2-4; TRBD1 aligns across 7 bases. Germline-derived CDR1 and CDR2 are MNHNY and SVGAGI (reference sequence). The CDR3 totals 11 residues. V dropped 6 bases and J dropped 8; count of bases not matched to a gene: 1. In nucleotides, the CDR3 is TGTGCCAGCAGGCAGGGGGACATTCAGTACTTC. It encodes CASRQGDIQYF.

The chain couples TRBV4-1 to TRBJ2-1; 8 bases are shared with TRBD2. The ends lost 4 bases at V and 9 bases at J; junction bases unmatched: 14. CDR1 and CDR2 (germline): MGHRA, YSYEKL. The length of the CDR3 is 16 residues. In DNA form, the CDR3 reads TGCGCCAGCAGCCCCAACTCAGCGGGGGCGTTGGGTGAGCAGTTCTTC. Its protein product is CASSPNSAGALGEQFF.

The chain carries TRBV9 and TRBJ1-3, with D unclear. Germline CDR1 and CDR2: SGDLS and YYNGEE. The CDR3 consists of 15 residues. V lost 4 bases and J 4 bases, leaving 15 bases between the germline ends. CDR3 coding DNA: TGTGCCAGCAGCTACAAGGGAGAGGCCGGAAACACCATATATTTT. Its protein product is CASSYKGEAGNTIYF.

The chain uses TRBV2 and TRBJ1-4, with TRBD1 as a possible D gene (6 bases). Deletions cut 6 bases from V and 3 bases from J, with 8 bases between. Looked up from germline, CDR1 is SNHLY and CDR2 is FYNNEI. The CDR3 sequence is 13 residues long. CDR3 DNA sequence: TGTGCCAGCAGAGGGGGGGCTAATGAAAAACTGTTTTTT. Protein product: CASRGGANEKLFF.

This rearrangement joins TRBV6-5 to TRBJ2-1, with TRBD2 matching 11 bases. The CDR3 consists of 14 residues. Germline CDR1 is MNHEY and CDR2 is SVGAGI. J gave up 5 bases and V 8 bases, and 5 bases lay outside the gene matches. The CDR3 loop reads CASASGGIDNEQFF. CDR3 in DNA: TGTGCCAGCGCTAGCGGGGGGATTGACAATGAGCAGTTCTTC.

This clone was seen a single time. The chain links TRBV6-5 to TRBJ2-7, with 8 bases lining up with TRBD1. Germline V gene lookup returns CDR1 MNHEY and CDR2 SVGAGI. The CDR3 loop spans 14 amino acids. Trimming took 7 bases from V and 2 from J; bases not matched to a gene: 7. CDR3 DNA: TGTGCCAGCACCACGACAGGGGTTGCCTACGAGCAGTACTTC. Residues: CASTTTGVAYEQYF.

J is TRBJ2-1 and V is TRBV19, with 8 bases identical to TRBD1. V lost 3 bases to trimming and J lost 4 bases; unmatched junction nucleotides: 5. The CDR3 totals 15 residues. The V gene's germline CDR1 is LNHDA and CDR2 SQIVND (reference sequence). The CDR3 DNA reads TGTGCCAGTAGTATTCGACAGGGGTTTTACAATGAGCAGTTCTTC. It specifies CASSIRQGFYNEQFF. Complete variable domain (other parts from reference TRBV19 and TRBJ2-1): DGGITQSPKYLFRKEGQNVTLSCEQNLNHDAMYWYRQDPGQGLRLIYYSQIVNDFQKGDIAEGYSVSREKKESFPLTVTSAQKNPTAFYLCASSIRQGFYNEQFFGPGTRLTVL.

This chain links TRBV30 with TRBJ1-2; 7 nucleotides line up with TRBD1. CDR3 length equals 15 residues. Trimming took 2 bases from V and 7 from J; bases not matched to a gene: 13. Looked up from germline, CDR1 is GTSNPN and CDR2 is SVGIG (reference sequence). CDR3 DNA sequence: TGTGCCTGGAGTCCCCCTAGCACAGGGGTGGGTGGCTACACCTTC. Translating it yields CAWSPPSTGVGGYTF.

The V gene is TRBV29-1, the J gene TRBJ2-7; TRBD1 is a possible D gene (6 bases). V lost 2 bases and J lost 3, with 14 bases in between. Germline V gene sequence: CDR1 SQVTM, CDR2 ANQGSEA. The CDR3 covers 14 residues. CDR3 coding DNA: TGCAGCGTTGAAACAGGGCTCGGCGGCTACGAGCAGTACTTC. It is translated as CSVETGLGGYEQYF.

The genes are TRBV28 and TRBJ2-7, with 13 bases identical to TRBD2. The CDR3 is 14 residues long. From germline, CDR1 is MDHEN and CDR2 SYDVKM. Trimming at V came to 4 bases and at J to 3 bases, leaving 0 bases not matched to a gene. This chain's CDR3 is CASSWTSGGYEQYF. The CDR3 DNA reads TGTGCCAGCAGTTGGACTAGCGGGGGCTACGAGCAGTACTTC.

This chain joins TRBV4-1 and TRBJ2-2; D may be TRBD1 (5 bases). The germline V gene has CDR1 MGHRA and CDR2 YSYEKL. Trimming removed 0 bases at V and 4 bases at J, with 12 bases between. The CDR3 is 16 amino acids. The CDR3 reads CASSQEGAGSTGELFF. The CDR3 bases are TGCGCCAGCAGCCAAGAAGGGGCAGGGTCCACCGGGGAGCTGTTTTTT.

The V call is TRBV6-1, the J call TRBJ1-6; possible D gene TRBD1, 6 bases. Germline assignment: CDR1 MNHNS and CDR2 SASEGT. The CDR3 runs to 16 residues. V lost 4 bases, J lost 14 bases, and 24 bases lay in between. This CDR3 is CASSGGLGGALGTLHF. CDR3 DNA: TGTGCCAGCAGTGGGGGTTTGGGGGGGGCCCTAGGGACCCTCCACTTT.

The J gene is TRBJ2-3, the V gene TRBV10-3; D may correspond to TRBD1 or TRBD2 (5 bases each). The CDR3 is 14 amino acids. V lost 6 bases to trimming and J lost 6 bases, with 16 bases between them. The germline CDR1 and CDR2 sequences are ENHRY and SYGVKD. In nucleotides, the CDR3 is TGTGCCATCAGCGAGAGGGGTCGTGGGGATACGCAGTATTTT. It yields the protein CAISERGRGDTQYF.

The rearrangement uses TRBV5-1 and TRBJ2-1; weak D call: TRBD1 (5 bases). CDR3 length: 14 residues. V was pared by 1 base and J by 8 bases, with 13 bases between. Germline values: CDR1 SGHRS, CDR2 YFSETQ. The CDR3 spells CASSLSGRVDEQFF. CDR3 nucleotide sequence: TGCGCCAGCAGCTTGTCGGGCAGGGTGGATGAGCAGTTCTTC.

This chain uses TRBV4-3 with TRBJ2-7; D might be TRBD2 (5 bases). The V and J ends lost 6 bases and 0 bases respectively, with 24 bases between them. CDR3 length: 18 residues. Germline assignment: CDR1 LGHNA and CDR2 YSLEER. In DNA, the CDR3 is TGCGCCAGCAGTTTGTACCGAGCGGAGCCCGCCAACTCCTACGAGCAGTACTTC. Protein sequence: CASSLYRAEPANSYEQYF.

The CDR3 is CAWSAGSNNSPLHF. For the CDR3, the DNA is TGTGCCTGGAGTGCGGGGTCAAATAATTCACCCCTCCACTTT. The V and J genes are TRBV30 and TRBJ1-6, with D hard to call. Trimming cost V 1 base and J 5 bases, with 9 bases left between them. The CDR3 is made up of 14 amino acids. Germline values: CDR1 GTSNPN, CDR2 SVGIG (reference sequence).

CDR3 region: CASSLELAGGIYVEQFF. DNA for the CDR3: TGTGCCAGCAGCTTGGAACTAGCGGGAGGAATTTATGTTGAGCAGTTCTTC. This rearrangement joins TRBV5-6 to TRBJ2-1; 12 bases fit TRBD2. J lost 9 bases, V lost 0 bases, and 10 bases had no gene match. The length of the CDR3 is 17 residues. CDR1 is SGHDT and CDR2 is YYEEEE in the germline V gene.

The rearrangement links TRBV5-1 to TRBJ1-1; perhaps TRBD1 as D (5 bases). The CDR3 contains 13 residues. Germline V gene data show CDR1 as SGHRS and CDR2 as YFSETQ. V lost 4 bases and J 3 bases, leaving 10 bases between the germline ends. For the CDR3, the DNA is TGCGCCAGCAGCCCGGCGGGGGACACTGAAGCTTTCTTT. This codes for CASSPAGDTEAFF.